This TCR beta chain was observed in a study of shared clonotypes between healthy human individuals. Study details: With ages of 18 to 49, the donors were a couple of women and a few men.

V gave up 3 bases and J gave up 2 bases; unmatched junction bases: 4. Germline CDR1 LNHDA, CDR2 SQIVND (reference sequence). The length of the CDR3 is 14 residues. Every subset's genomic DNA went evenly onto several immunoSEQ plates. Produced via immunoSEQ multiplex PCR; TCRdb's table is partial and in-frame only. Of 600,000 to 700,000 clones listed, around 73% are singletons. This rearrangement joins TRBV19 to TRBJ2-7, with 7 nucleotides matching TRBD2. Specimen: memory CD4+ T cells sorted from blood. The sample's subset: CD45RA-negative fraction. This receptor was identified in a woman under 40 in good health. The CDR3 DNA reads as TGTGCCAGTAGTATGGGCGGGAGTACCTACGAGCAGTACTTC. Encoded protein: CASSMGGSTYEQYF.